The text below deals with one T cell receptor beta chain. The data derive from a study of somatic mutations in cytotoxic T cells in rheumatoid arthritis. Study summary: Purity of nearly 100% was reached when some V beta antibody-stained T-cell populations were flow-sorted, including V beta1+ cells sequenced for TCRB.

Profiling relied on immunoSEQ multiplex PCR, and the TCRdb table lists in-frame clones only, not all of them. The sample holds 11,000 or so clones, less than 80% seen once. This CDR3 has 14 amino acids. Trimming removed 2 bases at V and 0 bases at J, with 9 bases between. Germline V lookup: CDR1 SGHRS, CDR2 YFSETQ. Sequencing input: CD8+ T cells sorted from blood. The V call is TRBV5-1, the J call TRBJ2-7; a weak D match, TRBD1 (6 bases). This TCR was recovered from a man between 65 and 85 years old in good health. As DNA, the CDR3 is TGCGCCAGCAGCTTAGGGGACAACTCCTACGAGCAGTACTTC. It codes for CASSLGDNSYEQYF.